Below are 11 T cell receptor beta chains sequenced from a single sample in a study of OX40 agonist ivuxolimab in advanced cancers. Receptors were amplified or captured by the immunoSEQ multiplex PCR assay. In its TCRdb copy, this immuneACCESS table keeps in-frame sequences only and misses some clones. Where compared with another copy, unresolved V genes explain less than half of these, and the others have no known cause. The sample table contains 65,000 to 85,000 clones; only one count was recorded for around 87% of them. The top ten clonotypes cover under 3% of the sample. This material consisted of CD4+ or CD8+ T cells sorted from blood, taken in a trial of the OX40 agonist ivuxolimab. Receptors originate from an adult with an advanced solid tumor such as melanoma, head and neck, liver or kidney cancer.

V gene TRBV29-1 combines with J gene TRBJ2-1; 7 nucleotides match TRBD1. Germline V gene sequence: CDR1 SQVTM, CDR2 ANQGSEA. CDR3 size: 14 residues. CDR3 amino acids: CSQLGRGIYNEQFF. CDR3 bases: TGCAGTCAGTTGGGCAGGGGGATCTACAATGAGCAGTTCTTC.

This rearrangement joins TRBV2 to TRBJ1-1; D gene uncertain. The CDR3 is 12 residues long. CDR1 and CDR2 (germline): SNHLY, FYNNEI. The V end lost 4 bases, the J end lost 0 bases, and 3 bases lay between the germline ends. In DNA, the CDR3 is TGTGCCAGCAGTGGGATGAACACTGAAGCTTTCTTT. Protein sequence: CASSGMNTEAFF.

The V gene is TRBV4-3, the J gene TRBJ1-4; D might be TRBD1 (5 bases). The germline V and J ends were trimmed by 4 bases and 2 bases, with 17 bases remaining between them. CDR1 is LGHNA, CDR2 YSLEER, per germline. The CDR3 is 17 residues long. In DNA form, the CDR3 reads TGCGCCAGCAGCCGCTTTCCTCAAGGGGTTACTAATGAAAAACTGTTTTTT. Its protein product is CASSRFPQGVTNEKLFF.

The V and J genes are TRBV7-3 and TRBJ2-5, with D perhaps matching TRBD1 (6 bases). The CDR3 sequence is 16 residues long. V was trimmed by 1 base and J by 5 bases, leaving 17 bases between them. CDR1 and CDR2 (germline): SGHTA, FQGTGA. The CDR3 sequence is CASSLKGDQRGETQYF. The CDR3 DNA reads as TGTGCCAGCAGCTTAAAGGGGGATCAGCGCGGGGAGACCCAGTACTTC.

The chain couples TRBV27 to TRBJ2-1; 9 bases match TRBD2. The CDR3 sequence is 16 residues long. After removal of 1 base from V and 7 bases from J, the junction contained 8 bases not matched to a gene. Per the germline V gene, CDR1 is MNHEY and CDR2 is SMNVEV (reference sequence). CDR3 loop: CASSLYAGGAVNEQFF. Here the CDR3 DNA reads TGTGCCAGCAGTTTATACGCGGGGGGGGCGGTGAATGAGCAGTTCTTC.

The DNA for the CDR3 is TGTGCCAGCAGCCCCCCTCCTGGCTACGAGCAGTACTTC. As protein: CASSPPPGYEQYF. J is TRBJ2-7 and V is TRBV7-9; no firm D call. V lost 5 bases and J 3 bases, leaving 11 bases between the germline ends. Germline V gene data show CDR1 as SEHNR and CDR2 as FQNEAQ (reference sequence). CDR3 length: 13 amino acids.

The chain couples TRBV6-6 to TRBJ2-7; 7 nucleotides line up with TRBD1. The V and J ends lost 6 bases and 1 base, in that order; junction bases with no gene match: 6. The germline V gene encodes CDR1 MNHNY and CDR2 SVGAGI (reference sequence). This CDR3 is built from 14 residues. The chain's CDR3 is CASSQTGQSYEQYV. DNA for the CDR3: TGTGCCAGCAGCCAAACGGGACAGTCCTACGAGCAGTACGTC.

The chain uses TRBV4-3 and TRBJ2-1; D is possibly TRBD1 (6 bases). Trimming stripped 4 bases from V and 7 bases from J, with 11 bases between. CDR3 length: 13 amino acids. CDR1 is LGHNA and CDR2 is YSLEER in the germline V gene. The CDR3: CASSRLQGNEQFF. CDR3 DNA sequence: TGCGCCAGCAGCCGGCTACAGGGAAATGAGCAGTTCTTC.

The rearrangement uses TRBV5-6 and TRBJ2-5; D is tentatively TRBD1 or TRBD2 (6 bases each). Deletions cut 4 bases from V and 2 bases from J, with 12 bases between. CDR1 and CDR2 from the germline V gene are SGHDT and YYEEEE. This CDR3 spans 14 amino acids. This chain's CDR3 is CASSPVGGQETQYF. The CDR3 DNA is TGTGCCAGCAGCCCGGTAGGGGGGCAAGAGACCCAGTACTTC.

The V and J genes are TRBV16 and TRBJ1-2, with D tentatively TRBD1 (5 bases). V was shortened by 1 base and J by 10 bases, with 16 bases between the two germline ends. The V gene's germline CDR1 is KGHSY and CDR2 FQNENV. The CDR3 has 14 amino acids. CDR3 protein: CASSQLGQPETYTF. CDR3 in DNA: TGTGCCAGCAGCCAATTGGGGCAGCCGGAGACCTACACCTTC.

This clone counts as medium-sized. The V gene is TRBV6-1, the J gene TRBJ2-7; the match to TRBD1 covers 7 bases. The germline gives CDR1 MNHNS, CDR2 SASEGT. J lost 2 bases, V lost 5 bases, and 9 bases had no gene match. The CDR3 has 15 amino acids. The CDR3 region has the DNA TGTGCCAGCAGTACCCTTGAAGGGGGCACCTACGAGCAGTACTTC. Translated, it gives CASSTLEGGTYEQYF.